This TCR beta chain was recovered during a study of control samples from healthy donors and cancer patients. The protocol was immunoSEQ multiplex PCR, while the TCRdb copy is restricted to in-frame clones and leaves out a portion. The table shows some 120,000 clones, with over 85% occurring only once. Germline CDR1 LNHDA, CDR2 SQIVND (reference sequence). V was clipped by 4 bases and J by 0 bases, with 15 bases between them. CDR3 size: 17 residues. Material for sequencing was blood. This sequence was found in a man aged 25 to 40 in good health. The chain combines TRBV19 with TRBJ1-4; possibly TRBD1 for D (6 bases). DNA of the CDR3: TGTGCCAGTAGTAAGAACAGGGCACCTGCAACTAATGAAAAACTGTTTTTT. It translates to CASSKNRAPATNEKLFF.